Following are 3 T cell receptor beta chains from one sample sequenced in a study of cytomegalovirus exposure and HLA in healthy donors. Vbeta (60) and Jbeta (13) primers were used in the PCR. Assay used: immunoSEQ multiplex PCR; TCRdb lists only in-frame clones, some missing. Among 170,000 or so clones listed, around four fifths were seen once. The source material was PBMCs. These receptors originate from a woman younger than 45 in good health and CMV-seronegative.

This sequence joins TRBV18 and TRBJ1-2; TRBD1 matches 10 bases. Germline trimming cut 3 bases from V and 6 bases from J; bases unmatched to any gene: 7. Germline loops: CDR1 KGHSH, CDR2 LQKENI. This CDR3 spans 15 amino acids. The chain's CDR3 is CASSPSRDRGNGYTF. The CDR3 DNA reads as TGTGCCAGCTCACCCAGCCGGGACAGGGGTAATGGCTACACCTTC.

This chain joins TRBV2 and TRBJ1-5; D possibly corresponds to TRBD1 (6 bases). There are 14 residues in the CDR3. Germline V gene data show CDR1 as SNHLY and CDR2 as FYNNEI. Trimming shortened V by 2 bases and J by 7 bases, and 12 bases separated the two germline ends. CDR3 region: CASSELGGGQPQHF. In DNA form, the CDR3 reads TGTGCCAGCAGTGAACTAGGGGGTGGCCAGCCCCAGCATTTT.

The rearrangement links TRBV9 to TRBJ2-7, with 8 bases lining up with TRBD1. V shed 3 bases and J 6 bases; nucleotides not matched to a gene: 5. Per the germline V gene, CDR1 is SGDLS and CDR2 is YYNGEE. CDR3 length: 13 residues. The DNA for the CDR3 is TGTGCCAGCAGCGCGACAGGGGCAAGCGAGCAGTACTTC. This encodes CASSATGASEQYF.